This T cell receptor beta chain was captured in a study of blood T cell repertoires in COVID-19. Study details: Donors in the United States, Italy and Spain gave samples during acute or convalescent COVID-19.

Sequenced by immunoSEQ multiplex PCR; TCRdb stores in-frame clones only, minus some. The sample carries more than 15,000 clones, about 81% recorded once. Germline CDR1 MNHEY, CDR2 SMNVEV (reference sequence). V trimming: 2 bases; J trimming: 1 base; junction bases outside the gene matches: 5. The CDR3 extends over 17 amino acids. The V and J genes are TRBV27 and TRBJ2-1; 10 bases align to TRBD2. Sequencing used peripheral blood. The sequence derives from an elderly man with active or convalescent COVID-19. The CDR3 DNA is TGTGCCAGCAGTTTACATACTAGCGGGGTGTCCTACAATGAGCAGTTCTTC. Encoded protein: CASSLHTSGVSYNEQFF.